This T cell receptor beta chain was sequenced in a study of T cells in narcolepsy. Study in general: Donors had narcolepsy type 1 or type 2, or were healthy controls.

Clones were sequenced by immunoSEQ multiplex PCR, and TCRdb holds only the in-frame ones, with some missing. The sample has tens of thousands of clones; around 85% are singletons. For this clone: Its specificity is unknown.

Study conclusions and caveats: Some memory CD4+ repertoires had no autoreactive clone sequences.

The V end lost 5 bases, the J end lost 6 bases, and 11 bases lay between the germline ends. The V gene's germline CDR1 is MDHEN and CDR2 SYDVKM. The CDR3 loop spans 12 amino acids. The sequencing input was memory (CD45RA-) CD4+ T cells from blood. This TCR was recovered from a human donor in good health. The J gene is TRBJ2-7, the V gene TRBV28, with D uncertain. The DNA for the CDR3 is TGTGCCAGCAGTCGCACCCGAGTCGAGCAGTACTTC. Its translation is CASSRTRVEQYF.